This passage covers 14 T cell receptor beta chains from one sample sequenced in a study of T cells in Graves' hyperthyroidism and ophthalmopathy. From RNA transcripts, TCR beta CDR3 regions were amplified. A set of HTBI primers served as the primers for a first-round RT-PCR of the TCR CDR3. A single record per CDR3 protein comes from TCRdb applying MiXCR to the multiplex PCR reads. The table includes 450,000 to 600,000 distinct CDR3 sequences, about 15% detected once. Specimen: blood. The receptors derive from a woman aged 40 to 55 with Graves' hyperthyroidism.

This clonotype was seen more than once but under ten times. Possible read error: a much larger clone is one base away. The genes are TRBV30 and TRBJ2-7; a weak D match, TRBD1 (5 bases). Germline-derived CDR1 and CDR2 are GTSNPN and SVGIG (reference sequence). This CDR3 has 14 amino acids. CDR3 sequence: CTWSGYRSSYEQYF. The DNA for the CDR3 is TGTACCTGGAGTGGTTACAGGAGCTCCTACGAGCAGTACTTC.

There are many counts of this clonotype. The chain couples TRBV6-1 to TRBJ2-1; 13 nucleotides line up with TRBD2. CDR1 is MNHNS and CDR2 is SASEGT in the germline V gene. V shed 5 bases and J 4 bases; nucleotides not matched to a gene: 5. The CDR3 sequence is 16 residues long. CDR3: CASSPSGLAGYNEQFF. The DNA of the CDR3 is TGTGCCAGCAGTCCCTCGGGACTAGCGGGATACAATGAGCAGTTCTTC.

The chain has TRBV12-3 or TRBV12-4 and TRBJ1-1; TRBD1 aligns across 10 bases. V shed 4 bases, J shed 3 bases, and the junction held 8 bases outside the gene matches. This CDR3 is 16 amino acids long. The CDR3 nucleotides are TGTGCCAGCAGTTCCAGACAGGGGGCATGGTACACTGAAGCTTTCTTT. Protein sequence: CASSSRQGAWYTEAFF.

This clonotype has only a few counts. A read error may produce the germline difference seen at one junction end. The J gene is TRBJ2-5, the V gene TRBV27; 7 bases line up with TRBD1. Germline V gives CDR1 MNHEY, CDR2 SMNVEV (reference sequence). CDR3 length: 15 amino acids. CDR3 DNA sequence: TGTGTCAGCAGTCTCCTACAGGGGAACCAAGAGACCCAGTACTTC. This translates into CVSSLLQGNQETQYF.

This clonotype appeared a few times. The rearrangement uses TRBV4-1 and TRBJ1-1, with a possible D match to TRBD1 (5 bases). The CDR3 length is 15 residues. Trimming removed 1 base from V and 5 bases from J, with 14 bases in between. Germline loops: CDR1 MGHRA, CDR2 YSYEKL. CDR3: CASSQGEGRWTEAFF. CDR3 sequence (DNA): TGCGCCAGCAGCCAAGGCGAGGGGCGCTGGACTGAAGCTTTCTTT.

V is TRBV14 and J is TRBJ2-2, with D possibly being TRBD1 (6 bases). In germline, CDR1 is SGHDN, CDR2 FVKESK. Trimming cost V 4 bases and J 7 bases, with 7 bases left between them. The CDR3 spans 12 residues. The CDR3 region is CASSRTVGELFF. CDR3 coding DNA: TGTGCCAGCAGCCGGACAGTCGGGGAGCTGTTTTTT.

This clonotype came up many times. The chain's CDR3 is CAWSVRKTSTDTQYF. The CDR3 DNA follows: TGTGCCTGGAGTGTACGTAAGACTAGCACAGATACGCAGTATTTT. The V and J genes are TRBV30 and TRBJ2-3; D is unresolved. Germline V CDR1 and CDR2: GTSNPN, SVGIG (reference sequence). This CDR3 is 15 amino acids long. The V end was cut by 0 bases, the J end by 0 bases, with 10 bases between.

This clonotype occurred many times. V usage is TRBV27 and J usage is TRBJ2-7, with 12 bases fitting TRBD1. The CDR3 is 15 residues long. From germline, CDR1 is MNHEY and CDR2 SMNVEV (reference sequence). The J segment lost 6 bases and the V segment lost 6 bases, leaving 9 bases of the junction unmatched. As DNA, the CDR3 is TGTGCCAGCAGCCAATCGCCGGGACAGGGGGCCGAGCAGTACTTC. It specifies CASSQSPGQGAEQYF.

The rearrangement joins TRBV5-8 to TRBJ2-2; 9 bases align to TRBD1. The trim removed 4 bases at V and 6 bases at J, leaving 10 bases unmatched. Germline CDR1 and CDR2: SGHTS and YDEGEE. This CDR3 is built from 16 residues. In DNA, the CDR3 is TGTGCCAGCAGCCCCCCGGGACAGGGTATTCCCGGGGAGCTGTTTTTT. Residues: CASSPPGQGIPGELFF.

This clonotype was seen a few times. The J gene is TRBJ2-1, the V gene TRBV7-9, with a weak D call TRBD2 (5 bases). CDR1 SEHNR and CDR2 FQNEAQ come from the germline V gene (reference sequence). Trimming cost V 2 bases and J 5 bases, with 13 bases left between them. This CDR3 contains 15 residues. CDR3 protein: CASSLPRGPNNEQFF. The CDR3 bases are TGTGCCAGCAGCTTACCCCGGGGTCCGAACAATGAGCAGTTCTTC.

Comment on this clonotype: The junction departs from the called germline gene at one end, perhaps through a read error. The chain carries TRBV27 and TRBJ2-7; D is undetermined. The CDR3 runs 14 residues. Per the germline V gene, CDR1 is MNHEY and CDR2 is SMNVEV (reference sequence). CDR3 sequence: CASRYDTNAYEQHF. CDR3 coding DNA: TGTGCCAGCAGATATGACACGAATGCCTACGAGCAGCACTTC.

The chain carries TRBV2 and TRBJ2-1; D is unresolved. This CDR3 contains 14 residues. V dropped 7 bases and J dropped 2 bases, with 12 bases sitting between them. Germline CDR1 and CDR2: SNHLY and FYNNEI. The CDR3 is CASNSPGPYNEQFF. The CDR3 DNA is TGTGCCAGCAATAGCCCGGGCCCCTACAATGAGCAGTTCTTC. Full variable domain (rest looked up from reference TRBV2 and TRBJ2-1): EPEVTQTPSHQVTQMGQEVILRCVPISNHLYFYWYRQILGQKVEFLVSFYNNEISEKSEIFDDQFSVERPDGSNFTLKIRSTKLEDSAMYFCASNSPGPYNEQFFGPGTRLTVL.

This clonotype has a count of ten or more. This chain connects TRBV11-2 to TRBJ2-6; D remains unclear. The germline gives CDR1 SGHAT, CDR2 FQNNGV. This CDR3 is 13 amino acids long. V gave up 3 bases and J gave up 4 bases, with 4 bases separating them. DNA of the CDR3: TGTGCCAGCAGCTTTACCGGGGCCAACGTCCTGACTTTC. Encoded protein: CASSFTGANVLTF.

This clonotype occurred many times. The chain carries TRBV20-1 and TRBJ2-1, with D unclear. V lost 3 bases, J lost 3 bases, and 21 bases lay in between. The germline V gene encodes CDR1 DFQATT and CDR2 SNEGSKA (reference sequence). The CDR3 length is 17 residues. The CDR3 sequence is CSASSSRAPSNYNEQFF. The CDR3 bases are TGCAGTGCTAGTTCGTCGAGAGCGCCGTCGAACTACAATGAGCAGTTCTTC.